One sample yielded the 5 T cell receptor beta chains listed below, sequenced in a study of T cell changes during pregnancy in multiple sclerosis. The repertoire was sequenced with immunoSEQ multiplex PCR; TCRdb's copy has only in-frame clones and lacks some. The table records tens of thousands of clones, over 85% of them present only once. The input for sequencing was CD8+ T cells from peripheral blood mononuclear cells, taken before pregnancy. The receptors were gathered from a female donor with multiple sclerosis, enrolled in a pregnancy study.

The CDR3 reads CASSLLGSSYEQYF. The CDR3 region has the DNA TGTGCCAGCAGCTTATTGGGCAGTTCCTACGAGCAGTACTTC. The chain recombines TRBV7-9 with TRBJ2-7; D remains ambiguous. The CDR3 runs to 14 residues. Germline lookup yields CDR1 SEHNR and CDR2 FQNEAQ (reference sequence). With 2 bases removed from V and 1 base from J, the gap between germline ends came to 9 bases.

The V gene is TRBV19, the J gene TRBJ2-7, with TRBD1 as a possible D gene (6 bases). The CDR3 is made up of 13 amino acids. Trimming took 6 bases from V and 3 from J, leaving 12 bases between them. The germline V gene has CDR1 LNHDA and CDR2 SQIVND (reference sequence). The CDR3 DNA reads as TGTGCCAGTAGGGACCTACAGGGCTACGAGCAGTACTTC. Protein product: CASRDLQGYEQYF.

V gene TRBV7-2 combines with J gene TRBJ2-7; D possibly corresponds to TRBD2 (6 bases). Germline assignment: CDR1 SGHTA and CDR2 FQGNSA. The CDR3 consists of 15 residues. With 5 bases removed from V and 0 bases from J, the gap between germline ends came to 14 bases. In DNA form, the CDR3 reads TGTGCCAGCAGCCCAGTGGAGGGCAGCTCCTACGAGCAGTACTTC. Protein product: CASSPVEGSSYEQYF.

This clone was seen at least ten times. CDR3 bases: TGTGCCAGCAGCTCGGGACATATGGTGGCCACAGATACGCAGTATTTT. This gives the protein CASSSGHMVATDTQYF. The chain has TRBV7-6 and TRBJ2-3; possible D gene TRBD1, 6 bases. The CDR3 extends over 16 amino acids. CDR1 and CDR2 (germline): SGHVS, FNYEAQ. V was trimmed by 4 bases and J by 2 bases, leaving 16 bases between them.

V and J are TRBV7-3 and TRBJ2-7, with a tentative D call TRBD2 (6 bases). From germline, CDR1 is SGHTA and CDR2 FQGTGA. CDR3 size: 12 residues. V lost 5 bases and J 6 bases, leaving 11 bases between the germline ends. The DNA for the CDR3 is TGTGCCAGCAGCCCAGGAGGGGCCGAGCAGTACTTC. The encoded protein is CASSPGGAEQYF.